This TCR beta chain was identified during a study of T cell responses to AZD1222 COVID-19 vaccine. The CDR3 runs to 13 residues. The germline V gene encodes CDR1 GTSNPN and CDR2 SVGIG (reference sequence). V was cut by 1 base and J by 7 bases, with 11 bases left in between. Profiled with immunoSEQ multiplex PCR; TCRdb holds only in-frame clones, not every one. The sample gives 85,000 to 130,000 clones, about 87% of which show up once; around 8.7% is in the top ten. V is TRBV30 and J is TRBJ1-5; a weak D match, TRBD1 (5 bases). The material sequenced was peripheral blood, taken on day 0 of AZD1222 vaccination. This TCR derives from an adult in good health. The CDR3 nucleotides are TGTGCCTGGAGTGGGCAGGGTGAACAGCCCCAGCATTTT. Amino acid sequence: CAWSGQGEQPQHF.